The 17 T cell receptor beta chains reported below all come from one sample, sequenced in a study of radiation and T cells in renal cell carcinoma. Using immunoSEQ multiplex PCR, the repertoire was profiled, and TCRdb retains in-frame clones only, with some absent. The table lists more than 140,000 clones, 70% to 90% of them singletons. Time point here: baseline pretreatment blood. Treatment denoted: 15 Gy SBRT to primary tumor, nephrectomy 4 weeks later. Specimen: blood, collected from a patient whose treatment included radiotherapy and nephrectomy. These receptors were collected from a woman aged 50 to 60 with renal cell carcinoma.

The chain has TRBV5-1 and TRBJ2-3, with a tentative D call TRBD1 (5 bases). V shed 0 bases and J shed 4 bases, with 9 bases lying between them. The CDR3 has 14 residues. The V gene's germline CDR1 is SGHRS and CDR2 YFSETQ. The CDR3 sequence is CASSLVQGADTQYF. The CDR3 nucleotides are TGCGCCAGCAGCTTGGTTCAGGGCGCAGATACGCAGTATTTT.

The chain uses TRBV7-9 and TRBJ2-1, with D uncertain. CDR1 and CDR2 (germline): SEHNR, FQNEAQ (reference sequence). The CDR3 runs 15 residues. Trimming took off 5 bases at V and 3 bases at J, with 14 bases between the two ends. The CDR3 nucleotides are TGTGCCAGCAGCGTTAGTTCCGGCTTCTACAATGAGCAGTTCTTC. It codes for CASSVSSGFYNEQFF.

V and J are TRBV5-1 and TRBJ1-1, with D perhaps TRBD1 (5 bases). Trimming pared 4 bases from V and 4 bases from J, leaving 14 bases between. The CDR3 loop spans 14 amino acids. From germline, CDR1 is SGHRS and CDR2 YFSETQ. The CDR3 protein is CASSQETVGTEAFF. DNA for the CDR3: TGCGCCAGCAGCCAAGAGACAGTCGGCACTGAAGCTTTCTTT.

V and J are TRBV19 and TRBJ1-1; tentative D call: TRBD1 (6 bases). The CDR3 runs 13 residues. From germline, CDR1 is LNHDA and CDR2 SQIVND (reference sequence). The ends were cut back, 5 bases at V and 11 bases at J, with 18 bases in the middle. The CDR3 region is CASSPLGGSKAFF. CDR3 sequence (DNA): TGTGCCAGTAGTCCACTAGGGGGATCGAAGGCTTTCTTT.

This chain links TRBV15 with TRBJ2-7, with 11 bases identical to TRBD2. Trimming removed 0 bases from V and 5 bases from J; junction bases left unmatched: 15. CDR3 length: 19 residues. CDR1 and CDR2 (germline): LNHNV, YYDKDF (reference sequence). The CDR3 DNA reads as TGTGCCACCAGCAGAGATCCGTTATCGCTAGCGGGAGGCTTCAACGAGCAGTACTTC. Translated: CATSRDPLSLAGGFNEQYF.

The chain joins TRBV5-6 to TRBJ2-7; perhaps TRBD2 as D (7 bases). Trimming removed 7 bases from V and 0 bases from J, with 14 bases in between. The CDR3 has 14 residues. The germline V gene has CDR1 SGHDT and CDR2 YYEEEE. The CDR3 loop reads CASGPGGASYEQYF. Here the CDR3 DNA reads TGTGCCAGCGGCCCGGGGGGCGCCTCCTACGAGCAGTACTTC.

This clone was observed a single time. V gene TRBV6-5 combines with J gene TRBJ1-2, with D uncertain. Trimming stripped 4 bases from V and 6 bases from J, with 9 bases between. The CDR3 is made up of 12 amino acids. In germline, CDR1 is MNHEY, CDR2 SVGAGI. CDR3 residues: CASSSDGDGYTF. CDR3 DNA: TGTGCCAGCAGTTCCGACGGTGATGGCTACACCTTC.

V gene TRBV30 combines with J gene TRBJ1-4; tentatively, D is TRBD1 (6 bases). CDR3 length equals 15 residues. V was clipped by 2 bases and J by 10 bases, with 20 bases between them. Germline V gives CDR1 GTSNPN, CDR2 SVGIG (reference sequence). In DNA, the CDR3 is TGTGCCTGGAGTCCCTCCCAGGGGCGTCTTGCAAAACTGTTTTTT. Its translation: CAWSPSQGRLAKLFF.

In its sample, this clone was seen a few times. The rearrangement uses TRBV5-1 and TRBJ1-2; D is ambiguous. Trimming stripped 4 bases from V and 3 bases from J, with 7 bases between. This CDR3 comprises 12 residues. CDR1 and CDR2 from the germline V gene are SGHRS and YFSETQ. The CDR3 region has the DNA TGCGCCAGCAGCCCTGACCACTATGGCTACACCTTC. It yields the protein CASSPDHYGYTF.

The rearrangement joins TRBV9 to TRBJ1-1; possibly TRBD1 for D (5 bases). The germline V gene encodes CDR1 SGDLS and CDR2 YYNGEE. V lost 0 bases and J lost 5, with 17 bases in between. The CDR3 consists of 16 residues. The CDR3 reads CASSVGDASRPTEAFF. The CDR3 DNA reads TGTGCCAGCAGCGTAGGGGACGCATCCCGGCCTACTGAAGCTTTCTTT.

V usage is TRBV27 and J usage is TRBJ2-3; D ambiguous. Trimming removed 5 bases at V and 2 bases at J, with 14 bases between. The germline V gene has CDR1 MNHEY and CDR2 SMNVEV (reference sequence). This CDR3 region has 15 residues. CDR3 sequence: CASSAPDGVTDTQYF. The CDR3 nucleotides read TGTGCCAGCAGTGCCCCGGACGGAGTCACAGATACGCAGTATTTT.

J is TRBJ2-4 and V is TRBV5-8, with TRBD1 matching 11 bases. V lost 4 bases and J lost 6; bases outside the gene matches: 12. The germline V gene encodes CDR1 SGHTS and CDR2 YDEGEE. CDR3 length: 17 amino acids. The CDR3 DNA is TGTGCCAGCAGCCCATTTGGGACAGGGGGTGAGGGAAACATTCAGTACTTC. Protein sequence: CASSPFGTGGEGNIQYF.

This clone is judged medium-sized (0.01 to 0.1%). A read error may account for a junction end that differs from germline. This sample includes further DNA sequences coding for the same CDR3. This chain links TRBV11-2 with TRBJ2-3; no definite D call. Looked up from germline, CDR1 is SGHAT and CDR2 is FQNNGV. This CDR3 contains 13 residues. For the CDR3, the DNA is TGTGCCAGCAGTTTAGATACTCGGGATACGCAGTATTTT. This sequence encodes CASSLDTRDTQYF. The full variable domain, with the rest looked up from reference TRBV11-2 and TRBJ2-3, is EAGVAQSPRYKIIEKRQSVAFWCNPISGHATLYWYQQILGQGPKLLIQFQNNGVVDDSQLPKDRFSAERLKGVDSTLKIQPAKLEDSAVYLCASSLDTRDTQYFGPGTRLTVL.

V gene TRBV27 combines with J gene TRBJ1-2; 9 bases match TRBD1. J lost 0 bases, V lost 5 bases, and 7 bases had no gene match. The CDR3 sequence is 16 residues long. CDR1 and CDR2 (germline): MNHEY, SMNVEV (reference sequence). The chain's CDR3 is CASSLDGTGSNYGYTF. In DNA, the CDR3 is TGTGCCAGCAGTCTTGACGGGACAGGGTCTAACTATGGCTACACCTTC.

This clone turned up a few times. The chain employs TRBV7-9 and TRBJ1-6; D unclear. V was clipped by 2 bases and J by 7 bases, with 12 bases between them. The V gene's germline CDR1 is SEHNR and CDR2 FQNEAQ (reference sequence). The CDR3 sequence is 15 residues long. CDR3 sequence reads: CASSLYGLLNSPLHF. The CDR3 coding sequence is TGTGCCAGCAGCTTATACGGGCTGCTGAATTCACCCCTCCACTTT.

This clone was counted once. This chain uses TRBV9 with TRBJ1-2; D remains unclear. The CDR3 has 15 residues. The germline CDR1 and CDR2 sequences are SGDLS and YYNGEE. Trimming removed 0 bases from V and 1 base from J, with 10 bases in between. CDR3 residues: CASSVEGGINYGYTF. The DNA for the CDR3 is TGTGCCAGCAGCGTAGAAGGAGGGATTAACTATGGCTACACCTTC.

V is TRBV10-1 and J is TRBJ2-2; tentative D call: TRBD2 (6 bases). The CDR3 spans 13 residues. Trimming cost V 5 bases and J 5 bases, with 9 bases left between them. Germline loops: CDR1 WNHNN, CDR2 SYGVQD (reference sequence). In DNA, the CDR3 is TGCGCCAGCAGTTGGGACTTTACCGGGGAGCTGTTTTTT. It translates to CASSWDFTGELFF.